These 31 T cell receptor beta chains originate from one sample sequenced in a study of Ad26.COV2.S vaccination and SARS-CoV-2 variants. The method was immunoSEQ multiplex PCR; TCRdb's version includes in-frame clones alone and lacks a portion of them. The data hold roughly 320,000 clones, with over 80% observed a single time. Treatment given: around 19 received Ad26.COV2.S at low or high dose, single or two shots; several received placebo; per-sample allocation not given. Specimens were obtained on day 63 following the first vaccine or placebo injection. The source material was peripheral blood, sampled in a trial of Ad26.COV2.S vaccine versus placebo. These receptors were obtained from a person between 18 and 65 years old who received the Ad26.COV2.S COVID-19 vaccine or a placebo.

This clone was found a few times. The rearrangement joins TRBV28 to TRBJ2-7, with TRBD1 matching over 10 bases. V lost 2 bases, J lost 3 bases, and 1 base stayed unmatched. In germline, CDR1 is MDHEN, CDR2 SYDVKM. This CDR3 region has 14 residues. The CDR3 nucleotides read TGTGCCAGCAGTTTAGACAGGGGGCACTACGAGCAGTACTTC. This translates into CASSLDRGHYEQYF.

The chain carries TRBV28 and TRBJ1-2; 10 nucleotides match TRBD1. CDR1 and CDR2 from the germline V gene are MDHEN and SYDVKM. The junction had 16 bases not matched to a gene; V was cut back by 5 bases and J by 4 bases. The CDR3 totals 18 residues. The CDR3 nucleotides read TGTGCCAGCAGTGCGACCGGGACAGGGGCGGCGAGGACCTATGGCTACACCTTC. It specifies CASSATGTGAARTYGYTF.

The CDR3 nucleotides read TGTGCCAGCAGTTTATTGGACAGGGCTGGGGCCCAGTACTTC. Amino acid sequence: CASSLLDRAGAQYF. The rearrangement uses TRBV27 and TRBJ2-5, with TRBD1 matching over 8 bases. Unmatched junction bases numbered 7, after V lost 1 base and J lost 9 bases. Germline V gives CDR1 MNHEY, CDR2 SMNVEV (reference sequence). The CDR3 has 14 amino acids.

The chain employs TRBV3-1 (or the pseudogene TRBV3-2) and TRBJ1-1, with D maybe TRBD1 (6 bases). Trimming shortened V by 2 bases and J by 1 base, and 8 bases separated the two germline ends. This CDR3 has 14 amino acids. CDR1 is LGHDT, CDR2 YNNKEL, per germline (reference sequence). The CDR3 spells CASSQHRANTEAFF. DNA for the CDR3: TGTGCCAGCAGCCAACACAGGGCGAACACTGAAGCTTTCTTT.

The chain uses TRBV6-2 or TRBV6-3 and TRBJ1-5; unclear D gene. The germline CDR1 and CDR2 sequences are MNHEY and SVGEGT. Trimming cost V 1 base and J 0 bases, with 4 bases left between them. This CDR3 has 14 residues. The CDR3 here is CASSYLYSNQPQHF. The CDR3 DNA follows: TGTGCCAGCAGTTACTTATATAGCAATCAGCCCCAGCATTTT.

This clone was observed a single time. The J gene is TRBJ2-7, the V gene TRBV3-1 (or the pseudogene TRBV3-2), with 7 bases lining up with TRBD2. V shed 1 base and J 7 bases; nucleotides not matched to a gene: 1. This CDR3 is 12 amino acids long. From germline, CDR1 is LGHDT and CDR2 YNNKEL (reference sequence). CDR3 residues: CASSQGAGEQYF. The CDR3 bases are TGTGCCAGCAGCCAAGGAGCGGGGGAGCAGTACTTC.

The chain carries TRBV28 and TRBJ1-6; the D gene is possibly TRBD1 (5 bases). V lost 2 bases and J lost 7, with 12 bases in between. Per germline, CDR1 MDHEN and CDR2 SYDVKM. The CDR3 runs 15 residues. CDR3 sequence reads: CASSLDHRPNSPLHF. In DNA form, the CDR3 reads TGTGCCAGCAGTTTAGATCACAGGCCAAATTCACCCCTCCACTTT.

The chain has TRBV19 and TRBJ1-5; D ambiguous. This CDR3 region has 14 residues. Germline CDR1 reads LNHDA; CDR2 reads SQIVND (reference sequence). Between the trimmed V and J ends, which lost 3 bases and 1 base, there was a span of 7 bases. The CDR3 DNA is TGTGCCAGTAGTATCGGCCAGAGCAATCAGCCCCAGCATTTT. Translating gives CASSIGQSNQPQHF.

The chain carries TRBV30 and TRBJ1-2; possibly TRBD1 for D (6 bases). This CDR3 region has 12 residues. The ends were cut back, 4 bases at V and 4 bases at J, with 10 bases in the middle. Germline lookup yields CDR1 GTSNPN and CDR2 SVGIG (reference sequence). The CDR3 DNA reads TGTGCCTGGACCGCGACAGGCTATGGCTACACCTTC. Translating gives CAWTATGYGYTF.

The chain combines TRBV5-1 with TRBJ1-1; tentative D call: TRBD1 (5 bases). This CDR3 comprises 14 residues. Per the germline V gene, CDR1 is SGHRS and CDR2 is YFSETQ. V shed 0 bases and J shed 6 bases, with 12 bases lying between them. The CDR3 region is CASSLVAGNAEAFF. In DNA form, the CDR3 reads TGCGCCAGCAGCTTGGTAGCAGGGAATGCTGAAGCTTTCTTT.

The genes are TRBV11-2 and TRBJ1-5; D unresolved. Trimming cost V 3 bases and J 5 bases, with 11 bases left between them. The CDR3 consists of 14 residues. The germline CDR1 and CDR2 sequences are SGHAT and FQNNGV. The CDR3 DNA reads as TGTGCCAGCAGCTTGGCCAGGACTGATCAGCCCCAGCATTTT. Its translation: CASSLARTDQPQHF.

This clone was recorded a few times. The rearrangement uses TRBV30 and TRBJ1-3, with a possible D match to TRBD1 (5 bases). Trimming removed 8 bases from V and 1 base from J, with 6 bases in between. Per germline, CDR1 GTSNPN and CDR2 SVGIG (reference sequence). The CDR3 has 11 amino acids. DNA of the CDR3: TGTGCCAGGGGATCTGGAAACACCATATATTTT. Translated, it gives CARGSGNTIYF.

The chain couples TRBV11-2 to TRBJ1-5, with unresolved D. Germline loops: CDR1 SGHAT, CDR2 FQNNGV. V gave up 0 bases and J gave up 1 base, with 7 bases separating them. This CDR3 is built from 15 residues. CDR3 bases: TGTGCCAGCAGCTTAGAAGGCTCCAGCAATCAGCCCCAGCATTTT. Translation: CASSLEGSSNQPQHF.

The chain employs TRBV10-1 and TRBJ2-2; the D call may be TRBD1 or TRBD2 (5 bases each). The V end lost 3 bases, the J end lost 1 base, and 12 bases lay between the germline ends. Germline CDR1 and CDR2: WNHNN and SYGVQD (reference sequence). This CDR3 spans 16 amino acids. CDR3: CASSDGAGLNTGELFF. The CDR3 coding sequence is TGCGCCAGCAGTGACGGGGCAGGCTTGAACACCGGGGAGCTGTTTTTT.

This chain joins TRBV6-5 and TRBJ1-1; no clear D gene. V was clipped by 0 bases and J by 10 bases, with 15 bases between them. This CDR3 has 14 residues. The germline V gene has CDR1 MNHEY and CDR2 SVGAGI. CDR3 nucleotides: TGTGCCAGCAGTTACTCGGCGACATCCAAGGCAGCTTTCTTT. Amino acids: CASSYSATSKAAFF.

The V call is TRBV10-3, the J call TRBJ1-3; a weak D match, TRBD1 (5 bases). CDR3 size: 16 residues. V was shortened by 11 bases and J by 0 bases, with 20 bases between the two germline ends. CDR1 and CDR2 from the germline V gene are ENHRY and SYGVKD. CDR3 DNA sequence: TGTGCCGGCGGGGGTGGCTCCCCTGGCTCTGGAAACACCATATATTTT. As protein: CAGGGGSPGSGNTIYF.

This clone has a count of ten or more. The rearrangement joins TRBV29-1 to TRBJ2-1, with 8 nucleotides matching TRBD1. Germline assignment: CDR1 SQVTM and CDR2 ANQGSEA. The CDR3 extends over 14 amino acids. V was pared by 4 bases and J by 4 bases, with 6 bases of the junction left unmatched. The CDR3: CSVVRDRTYNEQFF. The CDR3 DNA follows: TGCAGCGTTGTCAGGGACAGGACATACAATGAGCAGTTCTTC.

This clone was counted between two and nine times. The rearrangement joins TRBV10-3 to TRBJ1-6; 7 bases align to TRBD1. The CDR3 is made up of 18 amino acids. With V trimmed by 1 base and J by 5 bases, 11 bases remained unmatched. Germline values: CDR1 ENHRY, CDR2 SYGVKD. The CDR3 sequence is CAISEFGDREQNNSPLHF. CDR3 in DNA: TGTGCCATCAGTGAGTTCGGAGACAGGGAACAAAATAATTCACCCCTCCACTTT.

This chain uses TRBV4-1 with TRBJ1-3; D ambiguous. Trimming shortened V by 1 base and J by 8 bases, and 12 bases separated the two germline ends. Germline CDR1 MGHRA, CDR2 YSYEKL. This CDR3 is 14 amino acids long. CDR3: CASSQAGRGYTIYF. In DNA form, the CDR3 reads TGCGCCAGCAGCCAAGCGGGAAGAGGTTACACCATATATTTT.

This chain connects TRBV3-1 (or the pseudogene TRBV3-2) to TRBJ1-4; D remains ambiguous. Germline V CDR1 and CDR2: LGHDT, YNNKEL (reference sequence). Between the trimmed V and J ends, which lost 4 bases and 8 bases, there was a span of 8 bases. The CDR3 runs to 12 residues. The CDR3 reads CASSRPREKLFF. In DNA, the CDR3 is TGTGCCAGCAGCCGACCCAGAGAAAAACTGTTTTTT.

The rearrangement links TRBV19 to TRBJ2-2; D uncertain. Germline values: CDR1 LNHDA, CDR2 SQIVND (reference sequence). The CDR3 is 16 amino acids. The V gene lost 6 bases and the J gene lost 4 bases, with 18 bases spanning the gap. Here the CDR3 DNA reads TGTGCCAGTAGCGAAACCCCCGGCAGAGTCACCGGGGAGCTGTTTTTT. Translation gives CASSETPGRVTGELFF.

The chain is built from TRBV14 and TRBJ2-7; a weak D match, TRBD1 (5 bases). Germline V CDR1 and CDR2: SGHDN, FVKESK. V was trimmed by 8 bases and J by 0 bases, leaving 17 bases between them. The CDR3 is 15 residues long. CDR3 amino acids: CASGPQGKGSYEQYF. The CDR3 DNA reads TGTGCCAGCGGACCGCAGGGCAAGGGCTCCTACGAGCAGTACTTC.

The CDR3: CASSIGTSGGAGAYEQYF. The CDR3 bases are TGCGCCAGCAGCATAGGGACTAGCGGGGGGGCCGGGGCCTACGAGCAGTACTTC. The J gene is TRBJ2-7, the V gene TRBV5-1, with TRBD2 matching 16 bases. After removal of 4 bases from V and 2 bases from J, the junction contained 9 bases not matched to a gene. Looked up from germline, CDR1 is SGHRS and CDR2 is YFSETQ. The length of the CDR3 is 18 residues.

The V gene is TRBV3-1 (or the pseudogene TRBV3-2), the J gene TRBJ2-2, with unresolved D. The ends were cut back, 4 bases at V and 3 bases at J, with 6 bases in the middle. CDR1 is LGHDT and CDR2 is YNNKEL in the germline V gene (reference sequence). The CDR3 is made up of 13 amino acids. The CDR3 is CASSLLYTGELFF. As DNA, the CDR3 is TGTGCCAGCAGCCTTCTTTACACCGGGGAGCTGTTTTTT.

V usage is TRBV28 and J usage is TRBJ2-5; unclear D gene. The CDR3 is made up of 13 amino acids. Germline CDR1 is MDHEN and CDR2 is SYDVKM. Deletions cut 6 bases from V and 1 base from J, with 9 bases between. CDR3 nucleotides: TGTGCCAGCAGAGGAACACCCCAAGAGACCCAGTACTTC. Amino acids: CASRGTPQETQYF.

This chain links TRBV5-1 with TRBJ1-3, with D possibly TRBD1 on 6 matching bases. CDR3 length equals 14 residues. The germline gives CDR1 SGHRS, CDR2 YFSETQ. V was clipped by 4 bases and J by 4 bases, with 12 bases between them. The CDR3 sequence: CASSGTGPGNTIYF. Written as DNA, the CDR3 is TGCGCCAGCAGCGGTACAGGGCCGGGAAACACCATATATTTT.

The chain uses TRBV30 and TRBJ1-2, with 9 bases fitting TRBD1. V trimming: 5 bases; J trimming: 6 bases; junction bases outside the gene matches: 1. The germline CDR1 and CDR2 sequences are GTSNPN and SVGIG (reference sequence). This CDR3 has 11 residues. CDR3 in amino acids: CAWGQGHGYTF. In nucleotides, the CDR3 is TGTGCCTGGGGACAGGGGCATGGCTACACCTTC. Combining the CDR3 with reference TRBV30 and TRBJ1-2 gives the whole variable domain SQTIHQWPATLVQPVGSPLSLECTVEGTSNPNLYWYRQAAGRGLQLLFYSVGIGQISSEVPQNLSASRPQDRQFILSSKKLLLSDSGFYLCAWGQGHGYTFGSGTRLTVV.

This clone was picked up one time. The chain links TRBV5-1 to TRBJ1-2; 7 nucleotides agree with TRBD1. CDR3 size: 14 residues. V was clipped by 2 bases and J by 5 bases; unmatched bases: 6. In germline, CDR1 is SGHRS, CDR2 YFSETQ. The CDR3 here is CASSFGTDIYGYTF. In DNA form, the CDR3 reads TGCGCCAGCAGCTTCGGGACAGATATATATGGCTACACCTTC. Together with reference TRBV5-1 and TRBJ1-2, the CDR3 gives the full variable domain: KAGVTQTPRYLIKTRGQQVTLSCSPISGHRSVSWYQQTPGQGLQFLFEYFSETQRNKGNFPGRFSGRQFSNSRSEMNVSTLELGDSALYLCASSFGTDIYGYTFGSGTRLTVV.

The V gene is TRBV6-5, the J gene TRBJ1-2, with D tentatively TRBD1 (5 bases). The germline CDR1 and CDR2 sequences are MNHEY and SVGAGI. The CDR3 contains 12 residues. With 6 bases removed from V and 6 bases from J, the gap between germline ends came to 11 bases. The CDR3 loop reads CASRGEVHGYTF. CDR3 bases: TGTGCCAGCAGGGGGGAGGTTCATGGCTACACCTTC.

V gene TRBV18 combines with J gene TRBJ1-3; 7 bases align to TRBD1. CDR1 and CDR2 from the germline V gene are KGHSH and LQKENI. There are 14 residues in the CDR3. With V trimmed by 3 bases and J by 4 bases, 3 bases remained unmatched. The CDR3 loop reads CASSPGDSGNTIYF. CDR3 bases: TGTGCCAGCTCACCGGGGGACAGCGGAAACACCATATATTTT. Using reference TRBV18 and TRBJ1-3 for the parts outside the CDR3, the full variable domain is NAGVMQNPRHLVRRRGQEARLRCSPMKGHSHVYWYRQLPEEGLKFMVYLQKENIIDESGMPKERFSAEFPKEGPSILRIQQVVRGDSAAYFCASSPGDSGNTIYFGEGSWLTVV.

This rearrangement joins TRBV5-4 to TRBJ2-7, with D possibly matching TRBD2 (6 bases). The V gene lost 0 bases and the J gene lost 3 bases, with 16 bases spanning the gap. This CDR3 comprises 16 residues. Germline V lookup: CDR1 SGHNT, CDR2 YYREEE (reference sequence). The CDR3 DNA sequence: TGTGCCAGCAGCTTGGGAGGAGGGGTCCCTTTCTACGAGCAGTACTTC. As protein: CASSLGGGVPFYEQYF.